The following is a T cell receptor (beta chain) sequence with its context. The CDR3 is 15 residues long. V was pared by 5 bases and J by 6 bases, with 17 bases between. Looked up from germline, CDR1 is SGHVS and CDR2 is FQNEAQ. The record originates from a study of OX40 agonist ivuxolimab in advanced cancers. Whole-study context: Enrolled patients in dose escalation had cancers that were hepatocellular carcinoma, melanoma, renal cell or head and neck cancer.

The protocol was immunoSEQ multiplex PCR, while the TCRdb copy is restricted to in-frame clones and leaves out a portion. The table includes fewer than 85,000 clones, just under 90% detected once. The sample was CD4+ or CD8+ T cells sorted from blood, taken in a trial of the OX40 agonist ivuxolimab. The rearrangement links TRBV7-8 to TRBJ1-3, with D possibly matching TRBD1 (6 bases). The sequence was collected from an adult with an advanced solid tumor such as melanoma, head and neck, liver or kidney cancer. The CDR3 sequence: CASSPRTVRKNTIYF. In DNA, the CDR3 is TGTGCCAGCAGCCCTCGGACAGTCCGTAAAAACACCATATATTTT.